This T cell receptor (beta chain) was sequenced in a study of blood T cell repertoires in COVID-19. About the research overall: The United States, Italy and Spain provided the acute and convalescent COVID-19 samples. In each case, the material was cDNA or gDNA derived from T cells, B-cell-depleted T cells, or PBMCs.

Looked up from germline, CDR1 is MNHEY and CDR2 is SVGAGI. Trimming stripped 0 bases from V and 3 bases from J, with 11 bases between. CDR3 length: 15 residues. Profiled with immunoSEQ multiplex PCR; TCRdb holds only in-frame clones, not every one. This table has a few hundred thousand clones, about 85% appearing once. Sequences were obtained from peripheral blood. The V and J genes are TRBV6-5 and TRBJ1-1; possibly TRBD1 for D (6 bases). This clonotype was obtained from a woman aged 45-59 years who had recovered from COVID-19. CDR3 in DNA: TGTGCCAGCAGTTACTCTATGGACAGAGACACTGAAGCTTTCTTT. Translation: CASSYSMDRDTEAFF.